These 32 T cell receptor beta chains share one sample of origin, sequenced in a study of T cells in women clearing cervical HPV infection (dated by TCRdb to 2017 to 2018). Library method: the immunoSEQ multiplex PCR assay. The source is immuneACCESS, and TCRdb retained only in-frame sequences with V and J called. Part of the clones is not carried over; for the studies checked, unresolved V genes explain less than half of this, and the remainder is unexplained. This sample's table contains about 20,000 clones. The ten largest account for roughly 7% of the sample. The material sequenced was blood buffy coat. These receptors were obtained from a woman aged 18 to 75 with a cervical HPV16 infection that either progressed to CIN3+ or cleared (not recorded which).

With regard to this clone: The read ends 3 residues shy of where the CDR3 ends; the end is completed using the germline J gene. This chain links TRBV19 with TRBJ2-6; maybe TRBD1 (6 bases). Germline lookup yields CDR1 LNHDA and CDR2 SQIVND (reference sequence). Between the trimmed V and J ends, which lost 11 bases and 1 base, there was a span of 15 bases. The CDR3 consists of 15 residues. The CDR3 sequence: CAGMGQGSGANVLTF. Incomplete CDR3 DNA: TGTGCCGGGATGGGTCAGGGGTCTGGGGCCAACGTC.

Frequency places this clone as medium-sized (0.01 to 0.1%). The part of the CDR3 DNA that was read is TGTGCCAGCAGTGAAGCTAGCGGGAGATCAGCG. Translated: CASSEASGRSA. The whole CDR3 sequence is CASSEASGRSAQYF. The gene calls are TRBV2 and TRBJ2-3; 9 bases agree with TRBD2. Read data end 3 residues before the CDR3 end; the end is taken from the germline J gene. The CDR3 is 14 amino acids. Germline loops: CDR1 SNHLY, CDR2 FYNNEI.

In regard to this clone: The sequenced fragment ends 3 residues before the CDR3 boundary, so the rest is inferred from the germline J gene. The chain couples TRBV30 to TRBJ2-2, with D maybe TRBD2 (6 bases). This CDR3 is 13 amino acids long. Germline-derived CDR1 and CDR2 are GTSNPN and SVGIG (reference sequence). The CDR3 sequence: CAWADSWEEKLFF. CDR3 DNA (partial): TGTGCCTGGGCTGACAGCTGGGAGGAAAAG.

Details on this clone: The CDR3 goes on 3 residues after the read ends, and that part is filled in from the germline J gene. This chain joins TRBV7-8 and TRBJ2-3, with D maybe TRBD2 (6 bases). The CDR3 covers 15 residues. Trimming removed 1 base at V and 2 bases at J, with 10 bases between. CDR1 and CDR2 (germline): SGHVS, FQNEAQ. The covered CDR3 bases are TGTGCCAGCAGCTTAGAATGGACTACCACAGATACG. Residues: CASSLEWTTTDT. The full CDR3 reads CASSLEWTTTDTQYF.

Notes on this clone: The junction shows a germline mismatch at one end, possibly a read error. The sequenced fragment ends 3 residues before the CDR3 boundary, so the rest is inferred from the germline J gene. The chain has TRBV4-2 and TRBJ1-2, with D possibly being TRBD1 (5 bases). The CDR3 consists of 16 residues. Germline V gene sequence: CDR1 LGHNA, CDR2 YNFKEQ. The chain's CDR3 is CASSQGAGTPNYGYTF. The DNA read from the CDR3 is TGCGCCAGCAGCCAAGGGGCCGGGACTCCTAACTATGGC.

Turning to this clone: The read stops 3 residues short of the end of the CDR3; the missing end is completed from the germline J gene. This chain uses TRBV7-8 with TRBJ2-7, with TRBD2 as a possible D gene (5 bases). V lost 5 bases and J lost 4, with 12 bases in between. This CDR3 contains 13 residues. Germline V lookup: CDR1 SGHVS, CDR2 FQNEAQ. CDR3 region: CASSQSSGYEQYF. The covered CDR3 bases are TGTGCCAGCAGCCAAAGTTCGGGGTACGAG.

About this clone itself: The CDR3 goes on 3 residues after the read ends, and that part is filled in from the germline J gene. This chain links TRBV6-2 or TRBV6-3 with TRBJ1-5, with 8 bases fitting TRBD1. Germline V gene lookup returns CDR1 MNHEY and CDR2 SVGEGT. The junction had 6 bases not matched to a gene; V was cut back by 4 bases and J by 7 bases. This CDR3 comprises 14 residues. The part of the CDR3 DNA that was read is TGTGCCAGCAGTTTCACAGGGGGGTGGCAGCCC. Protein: CASSFTGGWQP. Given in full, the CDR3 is CASSFTGGWQPQHF.

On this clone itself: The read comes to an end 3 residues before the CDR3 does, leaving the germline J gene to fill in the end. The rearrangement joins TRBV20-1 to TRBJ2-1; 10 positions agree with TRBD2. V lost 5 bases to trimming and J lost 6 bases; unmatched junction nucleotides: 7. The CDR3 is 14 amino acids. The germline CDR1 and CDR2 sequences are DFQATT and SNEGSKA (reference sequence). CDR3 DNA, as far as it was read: TGCAGTGCTCAACCCCTAGCGGGAGTCAATGAG. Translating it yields CSAQPLAGVNE. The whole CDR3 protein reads CSAQPLAGVNEQFF.

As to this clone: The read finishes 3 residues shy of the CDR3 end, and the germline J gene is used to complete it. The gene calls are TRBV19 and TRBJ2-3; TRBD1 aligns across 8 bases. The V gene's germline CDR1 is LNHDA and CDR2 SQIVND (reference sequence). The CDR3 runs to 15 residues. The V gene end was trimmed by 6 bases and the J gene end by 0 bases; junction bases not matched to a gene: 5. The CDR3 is CASRQDRASTDTQYF. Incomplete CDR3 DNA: TGTGCCAGTAGACAGGACAGGGCCAGCACAGATACG.

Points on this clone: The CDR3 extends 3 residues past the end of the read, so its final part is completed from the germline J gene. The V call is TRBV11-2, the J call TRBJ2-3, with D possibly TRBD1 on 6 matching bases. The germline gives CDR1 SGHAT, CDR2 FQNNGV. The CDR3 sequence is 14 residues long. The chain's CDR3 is CASSSTGFQETQYF. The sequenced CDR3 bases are TGTGCCAGCAGCTCTACAGGGTTCCAAGAGACG.

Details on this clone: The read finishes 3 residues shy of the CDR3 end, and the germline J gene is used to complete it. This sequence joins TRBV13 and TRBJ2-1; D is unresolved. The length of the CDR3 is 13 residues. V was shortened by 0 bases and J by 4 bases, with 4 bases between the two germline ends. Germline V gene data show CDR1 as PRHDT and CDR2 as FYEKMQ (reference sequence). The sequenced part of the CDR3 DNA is TGTGCCAGCAGCTTAGGCGTGTACAATGAG. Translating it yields CASSLGVYNE. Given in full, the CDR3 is CASSLGVYNEQFF.

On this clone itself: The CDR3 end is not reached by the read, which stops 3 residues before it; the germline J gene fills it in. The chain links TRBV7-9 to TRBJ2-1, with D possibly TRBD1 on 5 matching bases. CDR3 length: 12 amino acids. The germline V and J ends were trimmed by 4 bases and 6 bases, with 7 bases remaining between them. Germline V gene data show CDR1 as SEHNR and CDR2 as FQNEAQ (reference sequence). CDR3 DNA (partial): TGTGCCAGCAGCTCAGGGTCCAATGAG. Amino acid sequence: CASSSGSNE. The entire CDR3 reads CASSSGSNEQFF.

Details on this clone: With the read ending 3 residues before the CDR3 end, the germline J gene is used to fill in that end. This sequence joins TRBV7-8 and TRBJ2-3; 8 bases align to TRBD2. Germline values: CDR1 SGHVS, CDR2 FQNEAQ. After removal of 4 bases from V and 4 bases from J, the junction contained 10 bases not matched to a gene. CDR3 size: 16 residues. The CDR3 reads CASSSKTSVVADTQYF. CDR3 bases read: TGTGCCAGCAGCTCTAAGACTAGCGTGGTGGCAGATACG.

CDR3 loop: CASSEGQSNTEAFF. CDR3 DNA, as far as it was read: TGTGCCAGCAGCGAGGGACAGTCGAACACTGAA. This sequence joins TRBV13 and TRBJ1-1; 7 nucleotides align to TRBD1. From the germline J gene comes the end of the CDR3, since the read stops 3 residues before it. Per germline, CDR1 PRHDT and CDR2 FYEKMQ (reference sequence). With 5 bases clipped from V and 1 base from J, the junction kept 4 bases outside the gene matches. The CDR3 extends over 14 amino acids.

Incomplete CDR3 DNA: TGTGCCAGCAGCTTAGATTCGTACGAG. It encodes CASSLDSYE. The CDR3 as a whole reads CASSLDSYEQYF. This rearrangement joins TRBV11-2 to TRBJ2-7; D is ambiguous. From the germline J gene comes the end of the CDR3, since the read stops 3 residues before it. This CDR3 is 12 amino acids long. Germline V gene data show CDR1 as SGHAT and CDR2 as FQNNGV. V lost 0 bases and J lost 4, with 4 bases in between.

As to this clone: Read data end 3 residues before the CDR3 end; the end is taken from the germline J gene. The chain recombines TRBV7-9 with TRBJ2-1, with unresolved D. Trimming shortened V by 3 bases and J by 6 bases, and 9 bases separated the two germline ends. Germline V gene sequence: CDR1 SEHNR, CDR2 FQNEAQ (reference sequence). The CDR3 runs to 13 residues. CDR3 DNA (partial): TGTGCCAGCAGCTTTGAACTTCGCAATGAG. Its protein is CASSFELRNE. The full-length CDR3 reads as CASSFELRNEQFF.

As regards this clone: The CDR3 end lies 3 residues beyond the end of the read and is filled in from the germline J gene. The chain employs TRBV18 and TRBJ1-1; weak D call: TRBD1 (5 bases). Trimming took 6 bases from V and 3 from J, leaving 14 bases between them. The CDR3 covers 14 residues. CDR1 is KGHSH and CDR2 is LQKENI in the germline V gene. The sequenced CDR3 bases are TGTGCCAGCTCCCCGCAGGCGGGGGACACTGAA. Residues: CASSPQAGDTE. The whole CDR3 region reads CASSPQAGDTEAFF. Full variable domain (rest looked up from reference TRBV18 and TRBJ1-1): NAGVMQNPRHLVRRRGQEARLRCSPMKGHSHVYWYRQLPEEGLKFMVYLQKENIIDESGMPKERFSAEFPKEGPSILRIQQVVRGDSAAYFCASSPQAGDTEAFFGQGTRLTVV.

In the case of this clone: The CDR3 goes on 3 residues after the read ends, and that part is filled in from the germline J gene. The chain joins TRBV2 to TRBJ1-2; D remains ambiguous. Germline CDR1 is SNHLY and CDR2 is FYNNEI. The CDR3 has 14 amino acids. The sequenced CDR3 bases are TGTGCCAGCAGTGAAGCTAGCGGGAGATCAGCC. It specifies CASSEASGRSA. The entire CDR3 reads CASSEASGRSAYTF. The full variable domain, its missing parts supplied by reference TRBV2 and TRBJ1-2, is EPEVTQTPSHQVTQMGQEVILRCVPISNHLYFYWYRQILGQKVEFLVSFYNNEISEKSEIFDDQFSVERPDGSNFTLKIRSTKLEDSAMYFCASSEASGRSAYTFGSGTRLTVV.

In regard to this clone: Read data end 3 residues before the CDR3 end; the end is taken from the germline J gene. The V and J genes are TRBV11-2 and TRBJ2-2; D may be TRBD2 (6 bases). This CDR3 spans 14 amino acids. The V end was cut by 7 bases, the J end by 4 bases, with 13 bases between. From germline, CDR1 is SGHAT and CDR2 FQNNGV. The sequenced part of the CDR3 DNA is TGTGCCAGCACCGCCGGGACTGGCACCGGGGAG. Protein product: CASTAGTGTGE. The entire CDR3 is CASTAGTGTGELFF.

The DNA read from the CDR3 is TGTGCCAGCAGCTTACTTAGCGGGATCCGGGCGGGCGAGACG. Protein sequence: CASSLLSGIRAGET. The full CDR3 is CASSLLSGIRAGETQYF. The V gene is TRBV13, the J gene TRBJ2-3; 8 bases line up with TRBD2. Read coverage stops 3 residues before the CDR3 terminus; the germline J gene supplies the remainder. This CDR3 spans 17 amino acids. The V gene's germline CDR1 is PRHDT and CDR2 FYEKMQ (reference sequence).

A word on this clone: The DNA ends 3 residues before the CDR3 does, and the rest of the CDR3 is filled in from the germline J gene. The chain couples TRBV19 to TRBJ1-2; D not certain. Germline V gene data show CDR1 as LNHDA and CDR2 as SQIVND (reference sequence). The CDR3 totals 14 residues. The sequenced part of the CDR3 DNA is TGTGCCAGTAGTATAGGTGGGCCCTACAATGAC. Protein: CASSIGGPYND. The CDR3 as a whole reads CASSIGGPYNDYTF.

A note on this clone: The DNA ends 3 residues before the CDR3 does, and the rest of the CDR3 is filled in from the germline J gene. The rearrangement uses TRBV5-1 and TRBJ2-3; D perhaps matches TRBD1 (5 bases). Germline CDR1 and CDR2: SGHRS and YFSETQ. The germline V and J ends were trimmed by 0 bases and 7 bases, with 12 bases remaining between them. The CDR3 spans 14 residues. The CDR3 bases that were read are TGCGCCAGCAGCTTGGAGCTGGACACGAATACG. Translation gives CASSLELDTNT. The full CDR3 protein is CASSLELDTNTQYF.

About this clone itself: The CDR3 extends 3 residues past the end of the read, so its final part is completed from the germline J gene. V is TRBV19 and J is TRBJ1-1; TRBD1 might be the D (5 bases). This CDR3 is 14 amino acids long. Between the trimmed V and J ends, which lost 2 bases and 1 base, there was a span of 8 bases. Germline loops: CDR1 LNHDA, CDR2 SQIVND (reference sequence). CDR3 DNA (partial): TGTGCCAGTAGTATATGGGGGGAGAACACTGAA. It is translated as CASSIWGENTE. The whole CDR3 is CASSIWGENTEAFF.

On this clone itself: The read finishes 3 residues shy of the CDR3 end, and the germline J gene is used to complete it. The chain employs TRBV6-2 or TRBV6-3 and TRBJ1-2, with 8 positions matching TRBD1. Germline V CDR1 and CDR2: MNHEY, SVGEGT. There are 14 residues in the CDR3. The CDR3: CASSGEDRERSYTF. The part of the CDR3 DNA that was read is TGTGCCAGCAGTGGGGAGGACAGGGAGAGGAGC.

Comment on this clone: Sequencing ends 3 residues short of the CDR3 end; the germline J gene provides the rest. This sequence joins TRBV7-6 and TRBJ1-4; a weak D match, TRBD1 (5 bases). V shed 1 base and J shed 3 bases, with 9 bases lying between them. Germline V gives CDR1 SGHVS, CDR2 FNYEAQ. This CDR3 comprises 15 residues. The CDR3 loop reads CASSLGQGSNEKLFF. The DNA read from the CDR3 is TGTGCCAGCAGCTTAGGGCAGGGCTCTAATGAAAAA.

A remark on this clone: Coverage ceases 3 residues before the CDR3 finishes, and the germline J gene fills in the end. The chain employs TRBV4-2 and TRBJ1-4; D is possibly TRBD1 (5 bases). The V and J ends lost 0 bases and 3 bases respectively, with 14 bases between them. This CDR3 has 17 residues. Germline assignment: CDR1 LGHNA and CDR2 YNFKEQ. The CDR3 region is CASSQEVGGRANEKLFF. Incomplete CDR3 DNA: TGTGCCAGCAGCCAAGAAGTGGGGGGGAGAGCTAATGAAAAA.

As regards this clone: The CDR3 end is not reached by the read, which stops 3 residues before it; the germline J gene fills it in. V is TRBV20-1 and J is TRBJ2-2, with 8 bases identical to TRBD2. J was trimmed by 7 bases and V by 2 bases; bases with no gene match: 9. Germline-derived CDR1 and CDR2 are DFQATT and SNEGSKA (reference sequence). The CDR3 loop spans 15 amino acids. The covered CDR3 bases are TGCAGTGCTAGAACGTTCGCGGGAGGTGGCGGGGAG. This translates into CSARTFAGGGGE. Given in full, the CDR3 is CSARTFAGGGGELFF.

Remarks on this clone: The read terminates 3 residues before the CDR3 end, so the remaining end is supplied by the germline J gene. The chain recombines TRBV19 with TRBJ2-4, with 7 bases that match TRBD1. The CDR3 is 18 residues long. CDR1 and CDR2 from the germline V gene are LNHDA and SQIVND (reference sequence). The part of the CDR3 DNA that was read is TGTGCCAGTAGTATTGATAGCTCCGGGACAGCTATGGTCTATGGT. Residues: CASSIDSSGTAMVYG. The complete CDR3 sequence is CASSIDSSGTAMVYGQYF.

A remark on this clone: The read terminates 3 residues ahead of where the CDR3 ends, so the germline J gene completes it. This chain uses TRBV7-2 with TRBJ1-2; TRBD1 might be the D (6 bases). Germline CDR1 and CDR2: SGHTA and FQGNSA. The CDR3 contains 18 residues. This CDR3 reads CASSLALGGHSSYNDYTF. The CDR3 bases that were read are TGTGCCAGCAGCTTAGCACTAGGGGGACATAGCTCCTACAATGAC.

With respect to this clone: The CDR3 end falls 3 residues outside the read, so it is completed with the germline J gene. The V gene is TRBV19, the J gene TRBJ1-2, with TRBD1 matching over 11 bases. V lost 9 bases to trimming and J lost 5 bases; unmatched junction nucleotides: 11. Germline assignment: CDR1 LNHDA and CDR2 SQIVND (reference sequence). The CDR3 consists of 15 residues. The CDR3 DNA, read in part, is TGTGCCAGCGATAACGGACAGGGGGCCGGTTATGGC. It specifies CASDNGQGAGYG. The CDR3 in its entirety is CASDNGQGAGYGYTF.

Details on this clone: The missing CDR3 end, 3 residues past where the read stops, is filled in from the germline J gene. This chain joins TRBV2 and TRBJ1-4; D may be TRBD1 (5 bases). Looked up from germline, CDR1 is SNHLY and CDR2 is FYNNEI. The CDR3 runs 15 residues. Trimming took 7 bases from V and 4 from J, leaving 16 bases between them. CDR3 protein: CASNTQGSGNEKLFF. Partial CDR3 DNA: TGTGCCAGCAACACTCAGGGTAGTGGTAATGAAAAA.

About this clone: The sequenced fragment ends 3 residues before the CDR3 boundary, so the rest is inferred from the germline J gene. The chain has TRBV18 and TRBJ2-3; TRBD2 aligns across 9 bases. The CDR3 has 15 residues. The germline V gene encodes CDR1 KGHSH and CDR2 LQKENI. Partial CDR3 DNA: TGTGCCAGCTCACCCATAGCGGGAGAGGGAGAGACG. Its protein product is CASSPIAGEGET. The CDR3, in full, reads CASSPIAGEGETQYF.